This entry lists 18 T cell receptor beta chains sequenced from one sample in a study of T cell repertoires in cytomegalovirus infection. TCRdb used MiXCR to reprocess the reads, holding one entry per CDR3 protein. The sample lists a few hundred thousand distinct CDR3 sequences, under 45% occurring once. Their target antigens are unknown. The sequencing here drew on cultured PBMCs, taken from culture after CMV antigen stimulation. These receptors were obtained from a human donor in good health (CMV status not recorded). Some clones in this sample may be carry-over from other donors' samples.

This clonotype was seen more than once but under ten times. The chain is built from TRBV7-6 and TRBJ2-1, with TRBD1 matching 8 bases. Germline V gene lookup returns CDR1 SGHVS and CDR2 FNYEAQ. With V trimmed by 5 bases and J by 9 bases, 6 bases remained unmatched. There are 13 residues in the CDR3. CDR3 nucleotide sequence: TGTGCCAGCAGCGTTCAGGGGGCGCGTGAGCAGTTCTTC. Protein sequence: CASSVQGAREQFF.

The rearrangement uses TRBV7-8 and TRBJ2-7; possibly TRBD1 for D (5 bases). This CDR3 comprises 15 residues. Germline-derived CDR1 and CDR2 are SGHVS and FQNEAQ. V lost 5 bases and J 2 bases, leaving 16 bases between the germline ends. CDR3 nucleotide sequence: TGTGCCAGCAGCCGGACCCGCAGGGCCACCTACGAGCAGTACTTC. The encoded protein is CASSRTRRATYEQYF.

This clonotype occurred many times. The J gene is TRBJ2-2, the V gene TRBV7-2, with D possibly called TRBD1 or TRBD2 (5 bases each). The CDR3 has 13 amino acids. V gave up 4 bases and J gave up 5 bases, with 8 bases separating them. The germline gives CDR1 SGHTA, CDR2 FQGNSA. CDR3 protein: CASSWGWTGELFF. DNA for the CDR3: TGTGCCAGCAGCTGGGGGTGGACCGGGGAGCTGTTTTTT.

In its sample, this clonotype was seen a few times. V is TRBV4-2 and J is TRBJ1-1; D not resolved. The CDR3 is made up of 15 amino acids. Germline CDR1 LGHNA, CDR2 YNFKEQ. Trimming removed 2 bases at V and 1 base at J, with 11 bases between. The CDR3 nucleotides are TGTGCCAGCAGCCAACACCTTATTGAGAACACTGAAGCTTTCTTT. This encodes CASSQHLIENTEAFF.

Only a few counts were recorded for this clonotype. The rearrangement uses TRBV5-4 and TRBJ2-7; the D call may be TRBD1 or TRBD2 (5 bases each). Trimming took 5 bases from V and 6 from J, leaving 24 bases between them. Germline V gene sequence: CDR1 SGHNT, CDR2 YYREEE (reference sequence). The CDR3 consists of 16 residues. The CDR3 nucleotides read TGTGCCAGCAGACCCAACCGACGTGGGGGACCGGGCGAGCAGTACTTC. Translated: CASRPNRRGGPGEQYF.

The chain carries TRBV7-8 and TRBJ1-5; no clear D gene. Trimming took off 5 bases at V and 5 bases at J, with 16 bases between the two ends. The germline CDR1 and CDR2 sequences are SGHVS and FQNEAQ. The CDR3 is 15 amino acids. The CDR3 loop reads CASSPTGSLDQPQHF. The CDR3 DNA reads as TGTGCCAGCAGCCCGACGGGGAGCTTGGATCAGCCCCAGCATTTT.

This clonotype came up a few times. The chain employs TRBV4-1 and TRBJ2-1, with D perhaps assigned TRBD1 or TRBD2 (6 bases each). Germline lookup yields CDR1 MGHRA and CDR2 YSYEKL. The CDR3 consists of 15 residues. V gave up 4 bases and J gave up 5 bases, with 15 bases separating them. The DNA for the CDR3 is TGCGCCAGCAGCCTCGTAGGGGGGCTCAACAATGAGCAGTTCTTC. It encodes CASSLVGGLNNEQFF.

The chain recombines TRBV20-1 with TRBJ2-2, with 11 positions matching TRBD2. The CDR3 contains 14 residues. J gave up 2 bases and V 5 bases, and 1 base lay outside the gene matches. Germline V gene lookup returns CDR1 DFQATT and CDR2 SNEGSKA (reference sequence). The CDR3 is CSALAGGNTGELFF. The CDR3 DNA is TGCAGTGCTCTAGCGGGGGGCAACACCGGGGAGCTGTTTTTT.

The J gene is TRBJ2-7, the V gene TRBV7-2; TRBD1 aligns across 7 bases. There are 14 residues in the CDR3. Germline CDR1 and CDR2: SGHTA and FQGNSA. Trimming removed 6 bases from V and 0 bases from J; junction bases left unmatched: 5. This CDR3 reads CASSKDRVSYEQYF. The CDR3 coding sequence is TGTGCCAGCAGTAAAGACAGGGTCTCCTACGAGCAGTACTTC. Drawing the rest from reference TRBV7-2 and TRBJ2-7, the complete variable domain is GAGVSQSPSNKVTEKGKDVELRCDPISGHTALYWYRQSLGQGLEFLIYFQGNSAPDKSGLPSDRFSAERTGGSVSTLTIQRTQQEDSAVYLCASSKDRVSYEQYFGPGTRLTVT.

This clonotype was recorded a few times. The chain links TRBV12-3 or TRBV12-4 to TRBJ2-3; D remains unclear. The V end lost 5 bases, the J end lost 5 bases, and 11 bases lay between the germline ends. This CDR3 region has 13 residues. CDR3 nucleotides: TGTGCCAGCAGTCCAAAGCTGGGAGATACGCAGTATTTT. It codes for CASSPKLGDTQYF.

This chain joins TRBV7-2 and TRBJ2-4; TRBD1 agrees at 9 bases. Germline V lookup: CDR1 SGHTA, CDR2 FQGNSA. V trimming: 4 bases; J trimming: 7 bases; junction bases outside the gene matches: 5. This CDR3 is 14 amino acids long. The CDR3 loop reads CASSSRQGENIQYF. The CDR3 DNA follows: TGTGCCAGCAGCTCCCGACAGGGGGAGAACATTCAGTACTTC.

The chain uses TRBV12-3 or TRBV12-4 and TRBJ1-3; 9 nucleotides match TRBD1. This CDR3 is built from 15 residues. The V and J ends lost 4 bases and 3 bases, in that order; junction bases with no gene match: 4. CDR3 sequence (DNA): TGTGCCAGCAGTTCTTGGGACAGGGTTGGAAACACCATATATTTT. Translated: CASSSWDRVGNTIYF.

This clonotype was found a few times. The CDR3 coding sequence is TGTGCCAGCAGCTTAGAGATCAGAAATGAGCAGTTCTTC. Encoded protein: CASSLEIRNEQFF. The rearrangement links TRBV7-2 to TRBJ2-1; D uncertain. The germline gives CDR1 SGHTA, CDR2 FQGNSA. V was cut by 1 base and J by 7 bases, with 8 bases left in between. This CDR3 comprises 13 residues.

The chain employs TRBV4-2 and TRBJ2-7, with D unresolved. V lost 1 base and J lost 0, with 16 bases in between. Germline V lookup: CDR1 LGHNA, CDR2 YNFKEQ. CDR3 length equals 17 residues. CDR3 residues: CASSQVRTELSSYEQYF. CDR3 in DNA: TGTGCCAGCAGCCAAGTAAGGACGGAACTAAGCTCCTACGAGCAGTACTTC.

Ten or more counts support this clonotype. The chain is built from TRBV7-2 and TRBJ2-3, with a weak D call TRBD1 (5 bases). V lost 3 bases, J lost 0 bases, and 13 bases lay in between. Germline-derived CDR1 and CDR2 are SGHTA and FQGNSA. This CDR3 is 16 amino acids long. The chain's CDR3 is CASSFRYTGSTDTQYF. The CDR3, as DNA: TGTGCCAGCAGCTTCCGGTACACAGGTAGCACAGATACGCAGTATTTT.

This clonotype was recorded a few times. This sequence joins TRBV6-1 and TRBJ1-1, with D hard to call. The CDR3 consists of 14 residues. Per the germline V gene, CDR1 is MNHNS and CDR2 is SASEGT. Trimming left V 4 bases short and J 3 bases short, with 12 bases between. Here the CDR3 reads CASSGRRRDTEAFF. Here the CDR3 DNA reads TGTGCCAGCAGTGGCCGGAGGAGGGACACTGAAGCTTTCTTT.

V is TRBV5-1 and J is TRBJ2-1; no clear D gene. Per the germline V gene, CDR1 is SGHRS and CDR2 is YFSETQ. Trimming removed 3 bases from V and 4 bases from J, with 5 bases in between. CDR3 length equals 12 residues. The CDR3 is CASSWNYNEQFF. In DNA form, the CDR3 reads TGCGCCAGCAGCTGGAATTACAATGAGCAGTTCTTC.

This clonotype showed up just a few times. The V call is TRBV2, the J call TRBJ2-5; D uncertain. CDR1 is SNHLY, CDR2 FYNNEI, per germline. The CDR3 sequence is 14 residues long. The ends were cut back, 7 bases at V and 7 bases at J, with 19 bases in the middle. The CDR3 sequence is CASISLRAIGTQYF. The CDR3 bases are TGTGCCAGCATCTCTCTCCGAGCGATTGGGACCCAGTACTTC.